This is a list of T cell receptor beta chains from one sample in a study of shared clonotypes between healthy human individuals. The protocol was immunoSEQ multiplex PCR, while the TCRdb copy is restricted to in-frame clones and leaves out a portion. The sample holds roughly 2.2 million clones; around 92% are singletons and the top ten take approximately 0.39%. The sequenced material came from naive CD4+ T cells from PBMCs. These receptors were taken from a young man in good health. Some clones in this sample may be carry-over from other donors' samples. CDR3s include the opening cysteine and the closing phenylalanine or tryptophan.

V	J	CDR3
TRBV6-6	TRBJ2-3	CASRAVTGTDTQYF
TRBV5-1	TRBJ1-2	CASSLAAGGYTF
TRBV2	TRBJ2-4	CASSLQGANIQYF
TRBV18	TRBJ1-4	CASSVQGLVGEKLFF
TRBV9	TRBJ1-1	CASSGRQGATEAFF
TRBV7-2	TRBJ1-1	CASSLLGAGTEAFF
TRBV5-1	TRBJ2-3	CASSLEGTRSDTQYF
TRBV28	TRBJ2-3	CASSYSTDTQYF
TRBV14	TRBJ2-7	CASSQEAGPYEQYF
TRBV28	TRBJ1-1	CASSLTRGTEAFF
TRBV18	TRBJ1-1	CASSPPGQLEAFF
TRBV30	TRBJ2-2	CAWSLQGGTNTGELFF
TRBV9	TRBJ2-2	CASRGRTNTGELFF
TRBV11-2	TRBJ2-7	CASSTDRAPDEQYF
TRBV7-2	TRBJ2-7	CASSAGTRGGNEQYF
TRBV6-1	TRBJ2-1	CASRGLATLNEQFF
TRBV21-1	TRBJ2-7	CASSPRHGSTYEQYF
TRBV6-6	TRBJ2-3	CASSYWRADTQYF
TRBV5-4	TRBJ2-7	CASSQGGVLGSEQYF
TRBV18	TRBJ2-1	CASSSGGVQGTYNEQFF
TRBV6-6	TRBJ2-7	CASSAAPSYEQYF
TRBV19	TRBJ2-3	CASSIRTRGQDTQYF
TRBV19	TRBJ2-5	CASSGRGETQYF
TRBV4-1	TRBJ2-1	CASSQVGLAGDEQFF
TRBV9	TRBJ2-1	CASSATGTSYNEQFF
TRBV28	TRBJ1-4	CASSSGQEGEKLFF
TRBV5-4	TRBJ2-7	CASSLPPGADNSYEQYF
TRBV25-1	TRBJ1-4	CASSWVRVREKLFF
TRBV27	TRBJ1-1	CASSKQVSYNTEAFF
TRBV30	TRBJ1-1	CAWSGAPEAFF
TRBV5-1	TRBJ1-1	CASSLPGQGAWTEAFF
TRBV5-4	TRBJ2-2	CASSLVTLAGESGTGELFF
TRBV30	TRBJ2-1	CAWSVRAGGGEQFF
TRBV19	TRBJ2-7	CASSRAWTVSHEQYF
TRBV7-9	TRBJ1-5	CASSFGDRAMQPQHF
TRBV7-7	TRBJ2-7	CASSLGTGRHEQYF
TRBV19	TRBJ2-3	CASSSLTDTQYF